The T cell receptor (beta chain) described here comes from a study of Graves' ophthalmopathy and Graves' hyperthyroidism. For repertoire sequencing, the TCR beta CDR3 regions were amplified from RNA transcripts. First-round RT-PCR with HTBI primers preceded a second-round multiplex PCR. Via MiXCR, TCRdb re-called the multiplex PCR reads, giving one row per CDR3 protein. The sample has some 360,000 distinct CDR3 sequences, approximately 18% seen once. Study-wide findings and caveats: The model predicted ophthalmopathy progression with about 71% sensitivity and around 72% specificity.

This CDR3 has 14 amino acids. Germline V gene data show CDR1 as MDHEN and CDR2 as SYDVKM. V lost 6 bases to trimming and J lost 5 bases, with 13 bases between them. The sample holds many counts of this clonotype. What it binds is unknown. The receptor was derived from an adult woman with stable Graves' hyperthyroidism. Sequenced: peripheral blood. The chain recombines TRBV28 with TRBJ2-2; TRBD2 might be the D (5 bases). The CDR3 sequence: CASREERRTGELFF. The CDR3 DNA sequence: TGTGCCAGCAGGGAGGAGAGGAGAACCGGGGAGCTGTTTTTT. Complete variable domain (other parts from reference TRBV28 and TRBJ2-2): DVKVTQSSRYLVKRTGEKVFLECVQDMDHENMFWYRQDPGLGLRLIYFSYDVKMKEKGDIPEGYSVSREKKERFSLILESASTNQTSMYLCASREERRTGELFFGEGSRLTVL.